The 27 T cell receptor beta chains listed next were all sequenced from one sample in a study of blood T cell repertoires in COVID-19. Libraries were prepared by immunoSEQ multiplex PCR; TCRdb keeps only in-frame clonotypes and omits some of them. This sample carries about 240,000 clones, 85% to 90% of them seen once, and the ten largest clones take 4.1%. Sequenced material: PBMCs or T cells enriched from blood (not recorded which). These receptors were taken from a woman aged 30 to 39 who had recovered from COVID-19.

The V gene is TRBV11-2, the J gene TRBJ1-1, with 7 bases identical to TRBD1. V dropped 3 bases and J dropped 4; count of bases not matched to a gene: 5. Germline CDR1 SGHAT, CDR2 FQNNGV. The CDR3 has 14 residues. In nucleotides, the CDR3 is TGTGCCAGCAGCTTCAGGGGGGTGAGCACTGAAGCTTTCTTT. Translating it yields CASSFRGVSTEAFF.

The rearrangement uses TRBV11-2 and TRBJ2-3, with TRBD1 matching over 7 bases. Germline V CDR1 and CDR2: SGHAT, FQNNGV. This CDR3 comprises 15 residues. V was pared by 4 bases and J by 2 bases, with 6 bases of the junction left unmatched. The CDR3 coding sequence is TGTGCCAGCAGCTCCGTAGGGGGCGTCACAGATACGCAGTATTTT. It specifies CASSSVGGVTDTQYF.

This sequence joins TRBV7-2 and TRBJ2-2; 11 nucleotides agree with TRBD2. Germline loops: CDR1 SGHTA, CDR2 FQGNSA. Trimming removed 3 bases from V and 5 bases from J; junction bases left unmatched: 5. This CDR3 is 16 amino acids long. CDR3 coding DNA: TGTGCCAGCAGCTTTATCCGGACTAGCGGGACCGGGGAGCTGTTTTTT. Protein sequence: CASSFIRTSGTGELFF.

The chain joins TRBV28 to TRBJ1-5; a possible D gene is TRBD1 (5 bases). Trimming stripped 3 bases from V and 1 base from J, with 16 bases between. Germline CDR1 is MDHEN and CDR2 is SYDVKM. There are 17 residues in the CDR3. DNA of the CDR3: TGTGCCAGCAGTTTCGTCTGGGGGGGAGGCAGCAATCAGCCCCAGCATTTT. Translated, it gives CASSFVWGGGSNQPQHF.

The rearrangement links TRBV7-3 to TRBJ1-1, with no clear D. Germline V gene lookup returns CDR1 SGHTA and CDR2 FQGTGA. This CDR3 is built from 13 residues. V gave up 2 bases and J gave up 5 bases, with 9 bases separating them. CDR3 sequence (DNA): TGTGCCAGCAGCTTAGGATCGGGGACTGAAGCTTTCTTT. The encoded protein is CASSLGSGTEAFF.

The chain combines TRBV7-2 with TRBJ1-2, with a tentative D call TRBD1 (6 bases). The germline V and J ends were trimmed by 6 bases and 5 bases, with 19 bases remaining between them. Germline-derived CDR1 and CDR2 are SGHTA and FQGNSA. The CDR3 covers 15 residues. CDR3 DNA sequence: TGTGCCAGCAGACAGGGTGAACGGCGGGCTTATGGCTACACCTTC. It specifies CASRQGERRAYGYTF. Filled out from reference TRBV7-2 and TRBJ1-2, the complete variable domain reads GAGVSQSPSNKVTEKGKDVELRCDPISGHTALYWYRQSLGQGLEFLIYFQGNSAPDKSGLPSDRFSAERTGGSVSTLTIQRTQQEDSAVYLCASRQGERRAYGYTFGSGTRLTVV.

The rearrangement uses TRBV4-3 and TRBJ1-1, with 10 bases lining up with TRBD1. Germline values: CDR1 LGHNA, CDR2 YSLEER. The CDR3 is 16 amino acids. The junction had 9 bases not matched to a gene; V was cut back by 4 bases and J by 4 bases. CDR3 coding DNA: TGCGCCAGCAGCCTGGGGACAGGGGTCTTAACCACTGAAGCTTTCTTT. Translation: CASSLGTGVLTTEAFF.

The V call is TRBV19, the J call TRBJ1-6; TRBD1 aligns across 8 bases. This CDR3 has 16 residues. The trim removed 5 bases at V and 8 bases at J, leaving 11 bases unmatched. Germline V gene lookup returns CDR1 LNHDA and CDR2 SQIVND (reference sequence). CDR3 protein: CASSALQGVRHSPLHF. CDR3 bases: TGTGCCAGTAGTGCCCTACAGGGGGTTAGGCATTCACCCCTCCACTTT.

This rearrangement joins TRBV30 to TRBJ2-1; tentative D call: TRBD1 (6 bases). The CDR3 has 13 amino acids. Trimming removed 5 bases from V and 6 bases from J, with 14 bases in between. Germline values: CDR1 GTSNPN, CDR2 SVGIG (reference sequence). CDR3 amino acids: CAWDKGQSNEQFF. As DNA, the CDR3 is TGTGCCTGGGATAAAGGACAGTCCAATGAGCAGTTCTTC.

The V call is TRBV15, the J call TRBJ1-6, with TRBD1 matching 10 bases. Germline trimming cut 1 base from V and 7 bases from J; bases unmatched to any gene: 1. Germline CDR1 LNHNV, CDR2 YYDKDF (reference sequence). There are 15 residues in the CDR3. CDR3 residues: CATSRGTGGNSPLHF. The CDR3 coding sequence is TGTGCCACCAGCAGAGGGACAGGGGGGAATTCACCCCTCCACTTT.

This sequence joins TRBV7-3 and TRBJ1-6, with D unresolved. Germline lookup yields CDR1 SGHTA and CDR2 FQGTGA. The CDR3 loop spans 17 amino acids. V was clipped by 1 base and J by 10 bases, with 20 bases between them. The CDR3, as DNA: TGTGCCAGCAGCTTAAATTCCCCTTTATCGGGAAACTCACCCCTCCACTTT. Translated: CASSLNSPLSGNSPLHF.

This chain links TRBV18 with TRBJ2-1, with a tentative D call TRBD2 (5 bases). Trimming stripped 3 bases from V and 5 bases from J, with 14 bases between. The CDR3 runs 15 residues. Germline V gene sequence: CDR1 KGHSH, CDR2 LQKENI. The CDR3 coding sequence is TGTGCCAGCTCACCCCTCCAGCTCGGGGACAATGAGCAGTTCTTC. This translates into CASSPLQLGDNEQFF.

The gene calls are TRBV30 and TRBJ1-5, with no clear D. This CDR3 has 15 residues. Germline CDR1 GTSNPN, CDR2 SVGIG (reference sequence). Trimming stripped 0 bases from V and 6 bases from J, with 15 bases between. The CDR3 reads CAWSVTLGSGQPQHF. CDR3 nucleotide sequence: TGTGCCTGGAGTGTAACCCTGGGTTCGGGTCAGCCCCAGCATTTT. The full variable domain, in which reference TRBV30 and TRBJ1-5 provide the parts outside the CDR3, is SQTIHQWPATLVQPVGSPLSLECTVEGTSNPNLYWYRQAAGRGLQLLFYSVGIGQISSEVPQNLSASRPQDRQFILSSKKLLLSDSGFYLCAWSVTLGSGQPQHFGDGTRLSIL.

The V and J genes are TRBV2 and TRBJ1-1; TRBD1 agrees at 11 bases. V trimming: 8 bases; J trimming: 5 bases; junction bases outside the gene matches: 4. This CDR3 has 13 amino acids. Per germline, CDR1 SNHLY and CDR2 FYNNEI. CDR3 sequence (DNA): TGTGCCAGCCCGGACAGGGGGCGAACTGAAGCTTTCTTT. Its protein is CASPDRGRTEAFF.

This clone was seen more than once but under ten times. The chain has TRBV13 and TRBJ1-1; 9 nucleotides match TRBD1. The germline V gene has CDR1 PRHDT and CDR2 FYEKMQ (reference sequence). The CDR3 sequence is 14 residues long. The J segment lost 5 bases and the V segment lost 1 base, leaving 2 bases of the junction unmatched. The CDR3 DNA is TGTGCCAGCAGCTTAGACAGGGGGCGGACTGAAGCTTTCTTT. This gives the protein CASSLDRGRTEAFF.

The chain employs TRBV29-1 and TRBJ2-1; 8 bases map to TRBD1. The CDR3 is 14 amino acids. Losses at the gene ends were 6 bases for V and 7 bases for J; bases not matched to a gene: 11. CDR1 and CDR2 (germline): SQVTM, ANQGSEA. The CDR3 nucleotides are TGCAGCGTGAACAGGAGACAGGGGTCGAATGAGCAGTTCTTC. This encodes CSVNRRQGSNEQFF.

V is TRBV19 and J is TRBJ2-3, with a possible D match to TRBD1 (5 bases). The CDR3 runs to 11 residues. Germline values: CDR1 LNHDA, CDR2 SQIVND (reference sequence). V lost 10 bases to trimming and J lost 6 bases, with 11 bases between them. In DNA form, the CDR3 reads TGTGCCACTACGGCAGGGGATACGCAGTATTTT. Protein product: CATTAGDTQYF.

The V gene is TRBV28, the J gene TRBJ1-1; 8 bases fit TRBD1. The CDR3 length is 13 residues. The J segment lost 6 bases and the V segment lost 9 bases, leaving 9 bases of the junction unmatched. CDR1 MDHEN and CDR2 SYDVKM come from the germline V gene. The CDR3 region is CASRQGMSPEAFF. The DNA of the CDR3 is TGTGCCAGTAGACAGGGGATGAGTCCTGAAGCTTTCTTT.

The rearrangement uses TRBV13 and TRBJ2-1; D gene uncertain. The CDR3 runs to 14 residues. In germline, CDR1 is PRHDT, CDR2 FYEKMQ (reference sequence). V was pared by 8 bases and J by 0 bases, with 11 bases between. As DNA, the CDR3 is TGTGCCAGCGTCAGCGCTATCTCCTACAATGAGCAGTTCTTC. Amino acid sequence: CASVSAISYNEQFF.

V is TRBV4-2 and J is TRBJ2-3; unclear D gene. Trimming removed 0 bases at V and 1 base at J, with 8 bases between. This CDR3 spans 15 amino acids. Germline V lookup: CDR1 LGHNA, CDR2 YNFKEQ. CDR3 sequence reads: CASSQEARGTDTQYF. The CDR3 DNA reads TGTGCCAGCAGCCAAGAAGCCCGGGGCACAGATACGCAGTATTTT.

V and J are TRBV13 and TRBJ2-1; the match to TRBD2 covers 10 bases. V lost 4 bases to trimming and J lost 4 bases; unmatched junction nucleotides: 10. Germline assignment: CDR1 PRHDT and CDR2 FYEKMQ (reference sequence). The CDR3 loop spans 17 amino acids. The DNA of the CDR3 is TGTGCCAGCAGCTCTAGCGGGAGAGCTCCCCCTTACAATGAGCAGTTCTTC. Amino acids: CASSSSGRAPPYNEQFF.

This sequence joins TRBV19 and TRBJ2-2; TRBD1 matches at 7 bases. CDR1 is LNHDA and CDR2 is SQIVND in the germline V gene (reference sequence). V trimming: 6 bases; J trimming: 4 bases; junction bases outside the gene matches: 5. The CDR3 sequence is 14 residues long. The CDR3 DNA follows: TGTGCCAGTAGCTCGGACAGGAGCACCGGGGAGCTGTTTTTT. Translated, it gives CASSSDRSTGELFF. Complete variable domain (other parts from reference TRBV19 and TRBJ2-2): DGGITQSPKYLFRKEGQNVTLSCEQNLNHDAMYWYRQDPGQGLRLIYYSQIVNDFQKGDIAEGYSVSREKKESFPLTVTSAQKNPTAFYLCASSSDRSTGELFFGEGSRLTVL.

This chain joins TRBV2 and TRBJ2-1; the D gene is possibly TRBD2 (6 bases). Trimming cost V 8 bases and J 5 bases, with 13 bases left between them. The length of the CDR3 is 13 residues. Germline V gene lookup returns CDR1 SNHLY and CDR2 FYNNEI. CDR3 DNA sequence: TGTGCCAGCCCAGCGGGCATCGACAATGAGCAGTTCTTC. Encoded protein: CASPAGIDNEQFF.

The genes are TRBV6-5 and TRBJ2-7; the D gene is possibly TRBD1 (5 bases). The CDR3 totals 15 residues. V was cut by 6 bases and J by 1 base, with 16 bases left in between. CDR1 and CDR2 from the germline V gene are MNHEY and SVGAGI. The CDR3, as DNA: TGTGCCAGCAGGGGGCCCGCAGGGAATTCCTACGAGCAGTACTTC. Translating it yields CASRGPAGNSYEQYF.

The rearrangement joins TRBV5-6 to TRBJ1-1; 7 positions agree with TRBD1. The CDR3 covers 12 residues. Germline assignment: CDR1 SGHDT and CDR2 YYEEEE. J was trimmed by 5 bases and V by 4 bases; bases with no gene match: 2. The CDR3 nucleotides read TGTGCCAGCAGCCAGGGGGTGACTGAAGCTTTCTTT. Translating gives CASSQGVTEAFF.

Concerning this clone: The sample contains more than one DNA sequence encoding this CDR3. This chain's CDR3 is CASSRDRATEAFF. DNA of the CDR3: TGTGCCAGCTCACGGGACAGGGCCACTGAAGCTTTCTTT. The rearrangement joins TRBV18 to TRBJ1-1; 9 bases align to TRBD1. Trimming removed 4 bases from V and 4 bases from J; junction bases left unmatched: 1. CDR3 size: 13 residues. Germline V CDR1 and CDR2: KGHSH, LQKENI.

The J gene is TRBJ2-1, the V gene TRBV5-1; the match to TRBD2 covers 12 bases. Unmatched junction bases numbered 7, after V lost 2 bases and J lost 7 bases. Looked up from germline, CDR1 is SGHRS and CDR2 is YFSETQ. CDR3 length: 16 amino acids. In DNA form, the CDR3 reads TGCGCCAGCAGCTTAGCTCGGACTAGCGGGATGAATGAGCAGTTCTTC. This gives the protein CASSLARTSGMNEQFF.